This is a list of T cell receptor beta chains from one sample in a study of T-cell memory formation after mild COVID-19. TCRdb called the 5' RACE reads again in MiXCR, with one record for every CDR3 protein. Altogether some 410,000 distinct CDR3 sequences are present, under 25% being singletons, with the ten largest covering about an eighth. The sequenced sample was PBMCs or a T cell subset sorted from them (not recorded which). These receptors originate from an adult woman who had mild COVID-19 (a few samples of this study predate the infection). Cell type and time point are not known. The CDR3 runs from the conserved cysteine through the conserved F or W. A D gene is named only where the DNA matches it firmly. Clone size appears in some rows only: once, few, many, or a class for an expanded clone.

>TRBV5-1|.|TRBJ1-5|.
TGCGCCAGCACACTCGCACAGGGTGGCAATCAGCCCCAGCATTTT
CASTLAQGGNQPQHF
>TRBV24-1|.|TRBJ1-4|.
TGTGCCACCAGTGATTCAGCGTTAACTAATGAAAAACTGTTTTTT
CATSDSALTNEKLFF
>TRBV9|.|TRBJ2-2|.
TGTGCCAGCAGCGAGGCGGACCGGGAGCTGTTTTTT
CASSEADRELFF
>TRBV6-5|once|TRBJ1-2|.
TGTGCCAGCAGTTACATCCCCCGGGGTGGGGGTGGCTACACCTTC
CASSYIPRGGGGYTF
>TRBV29-1|few|TRBJ1-1|.
TGCAGCGTCGTCAGGAACACTGAAGCTTTCTTT
CSVVRNTEAFF
>TRBV30|few|TRBJ1-2|.
TGTGCCTGGGAGAGTGCGACTCTGTTAAGCTATGGCTACACCTTC
CAWESATLLSYGYTF
>TRBV29-1|.|TRBJ1-2|.
TGCAGCGTTGAATCCCTCTATGGCTACACCTTC
CSVESLYGYTF
>TRBV6-1|many|TRBJ2-7|TRBD2
TGTGCCAGCAGTGCGGGGACTAGCGGGGGCCTTACCTACGAGCAGTACTTC
CASSAGTSGGLTYEQYF
>TRBV5-1|.|TRBJ1-1|TRBD1
TGCGCCAGCAGCTCTAGGACAGGCCGATCGGCACAGGAAGCTTTCTTT
CASSSRTGRSAQEAFF
>TRBV4-1|few|TRBJ2-3|TRBD2
TGCGCCAGCAGCCCGGGACTAGCGGGAATAACTAGCACAGATACGCAGTATTTT
CASSPGLAGITSTDTQYF
>TRBV7-6|.|TRBJ1-4|.
TGTGCCAGCAGGCCTCCAGGAGGGCAGGGTGAAAAACTGTTTTTT
CASRPPGGQGEKLFF
>TRBV5-6|.|TRBJ2-4|.
TGTGCCAGCAGTTTTCTAGACCCCAAAAACATTCAGTACTTC
CASSFLDPKNIQYF
>TRBV5-1|.|TRBJ2-5|TRBD2
TGCGCCAGCAGCTTGATCCCTAGCGGGGGGCAAGAGACCCAGTACTTC
CASSLIPSGGQETQYF
>TRBV18|.|TRBJ2-7|.
TGTGCCAGCTCACGGGATAAATCCACGGCCTACGAGCAGTACTTC
CASSRDKSTAYEQYF
>TRBV6-5|few|TRBJ2-7|.
TGTGCCAGCAGTTACTCGATTGTGCACGAGCAGTACTTC
CASSYSIVHEQYF
>TRBV4-3|few|TRBJ1-1|.
TGCGCCAGCAGCCCCCGGACGGGACTCAAGAACACTGAAGCTTTCTTT
CASSPRTGLKNTEAFF
>TRBV10-3|.|TRBJ2-7|.
TGTGCCATCAGTGAGTCCGGGACCCCGCAAGAGCAGTACTTC
CAISESGTPQEQYF
>TRBV29-1|.|TRBJ2-1|.
TGCAGCGTTGGTAAGACAGCCAGCTCCTACAATGAGCAGTTCTTC
CSVGKTASSYNEQFF
>TRBV5-5|few|TRBJ2-2|.
TGTGCCAGCAGCTTGGTTAGAATACGGAACACCGGGGAGCTGTTTTTT
CASSLVRIRNTGELFF
>TRBV7-9|few|TRBJ1-5|TRBD1
TGTGCCAGCAGCCCTTCCTCGGGGGGACAGCTCAATCAGCCCCAGCATTTT
CASSPSSGGQLNQPQHF
>TRBV6-5|.|TRBJ1-6|TRBD1
TGTGCCAGCAGTTACGGGACAGTAGGGACACCCCTCCACTTT
CASSYGTVGTPLHF
>TRBV19|once|TRBJ1-1|.
TGTGCCAGTAGTATAAAGGTCAGGGAAGAAGCTTTCTTT
CASSIKVREEAFF
>TRBV24-1|few|TRBJ1-5|.
TGTGCCACCAGCCACCGGGACACGGGCGGGGGCAATCAGCCCCAGCATTTT
CATSHRDTGGGNQPQHF
>TRBV20-1|.|TRBJ2-7|.
TGCAGTGCTAGACCTAGCACACCCGCAAGCTACGAGCAGTACTTC
CSARPSTPASYEQYF
>TRBV20-1|.|TRBJ2-7|TRBD1
TGCAGTGCTCTCGGACAGGTGAGCGAGCAGTACTTC
CSALGQVSEQYF
>TRBV7-9|.|TRBJ1-1|.
TGTGCCAGCAGCATCAGGGGTGAGGGCACTGAAGCTTTCTTT
CASSIRGEGTEAFF
>TRBV4-2|.|TRBJ2-3|TRBD2
TGTGCCAGCAGCCAAGGTGGGACTAGCGGGCTTTGGGATACGCAGTATTTT
CASSQGGTSGLWDTQYF
>TRBV5-1|few|TRBJ2-2|.
TGCGCCAGCAGCTTGGCCGACGGCGGGGAGCTGTTTTTT
CASSLADGGELFF
>TRBV15|few|TRBJ2-3|TRBD2
TGTGCCACCAGCCGTTCACCCACTAGCGGGGGGGCCGCAGATACGCAGTATTTT
CATSRSPTSGGAADTQYF
>TRBV2|.|TRBJ2-7|.
TGTGCCAGCAAACCTATTTCCGGGACACTTGGTTCCTACGAGCAGTACTTC
CASKPISGTLGSYEQYF
>TRBV20-1|.|TRBJ1-4|TRBD1
TGCAGTGCTAGTCAGATTTTGGGGATGACAGGGGGTGTAGCTAATGAAAAACTGTTTTTT
CSASQILGMTGGVANEKLFF
>TRBV27|.|TRBJ2-5|TRBD2
TGTGCCAGCCGCCGAGGGTATCTAGCGGGCGAGGAAGAGACCCAGTACTTC
CASRRGYLAGEEETQYF
>TRBV7-9|.|TRBJ2-6|.
TGTGCCAGCAGAGAAGTCAAGTCTGGGGCCAACGTCCTGACTTTC
CASREVKSGANVLTF
>TRBV20-1|few|TRBJ2-3|TRBD2
TGCAGTGCTACCGGGACTAGCGGAGTACCCGGCACAGATACGCAGTATTTT
CSATGTSGVPGTDTQYF
>TRBV5-6|few|TRBJ2-1|.
TGTGCCAGCAGGTCCCGGGGGAGCTCCTACAATGAGCAGTTCTTC
CASRSRGSSYNEQFF
>TRBV24-1|few|TRBJ2-3|TRBD2
TGTGCCACCAGTGACCGGACAATAGCGGGACCCACAGATACGCAGTATTTT
CATSDRTIAGPTDTQYF
>TRBV12-3/TRBV12-4|.|TRBJ1-1|.
TGTGCCAGCAGTTTTGAGGGGGGGATTGAAGCTTTCTTT
CASSFEGGIEAFF
>TRBV5-6|.|TRBJ2-1|.
TGTGCCAGCAGCTTTAACCGACAGGCGCGCTCCTACAATGAGCAGTTCTTC
CASSFNRQARSYNEQFF
>TRBV7-9|.|TRBJ1-4|TRBD1
TGTGCCAGCACGCCGGGACAGGGGGCCGAAAAACTGTTTTTT
CASTPGQGAEKLFF
>TRBV6-5|few|TRBJ2-6|TRBD1
TGTGCCAGCACTCCGGGACAGGGAATCTCTGGGGCCAACGTCCTGACTTTC
CASTPGQGISGANVLTF
>TRBV7-2|few|TRBJ2-5|.
TGTGCCAGCAGCTTAGATTCAGGGGCAGAGACCCAGTACTTC
CASSLDSGAETQYF
>TRBV18|.|TRBJ1-1|TRBD1
TGTGCCAGCTCACCGAGGACAGGGTGGTTCTTT
CASSPRTGWFF
>TRBV11-3|.|TRBJ2-5|TRBD2
TGTGCCAGCAGCCAGACTAGCGGGGTTGGAGAGACCCAGTACTTC
CASSQTSGVGETQYF
>TRBV6-1|few|TRBJ1-1|.
TGTGCCAGCAGTGAACCGCAGACCGGGACACCGAACACTGAAGCTTTCTTT
CASSEPQTGTPNTEAFF
>TRBV6-5|few|TRBJ2-2|.
TGTGCCAGCAGCCCCCCGCCCGGGGAGCTGTTTTTT
CASSPPPGELFF
>TRBV20-1|few|TRBJ2-7|.
TGCAGTGCTGGAGCCTCAGGGGTCCCCTCCTACGAGCAGTACTTC
CSAGASGVPSYEQYF